This TCR beta chain was sequenced for a study of PD-1 blockade in classical Hodgkin lymphoma. As to time point: cycle 4 day 1 (C4D1), after more than 5 weeks of nivolumab. Every patient relapsed after autologous stem cell transplantation, and brentuximab vedotin exposure varied. Assay used: immunoSEQ multiplex PCR; TCRdb lists only in-frame clones, some missing. In the table there are roughly 50,000 clones, around nine tenths of which are singletons. J gave up 4 bases and V 6 bases, and 4 bases lay outside the gene matches. This CDR3 spans 14 amino acids. CDR1 SNHLY and CDR2 FYNNEI come from the germline V gene.

The source of this sequence is a human donor with classical Hodgkin lymphoma. This sequence joins TRBV2 and TRBJ2-1; TRBD1 matches at 9 bases. Material: peripheral blood mononuclear cells (PBMCs), obtained before the fourth cycle of nivolumab. The CDR3 spells CASRQDRGYNEQFF. The CDR3 nucleotides read TGTGCCAGCAGACAGGACAGGGGTTACAATGAGCAGTTCTTC.